Sequencing of this T cell receptor beta chain was carried out in a study of neurological immune-mediated disorders. TCRdb reprocessed the 5' RACE reads via MiXCR and lists one record per CDR3 protein. The top ten clones hold more than 2% of a sample with more than 60,000 distinct CDR3 sequences, 3.7% of them seen once. This clonotype occurred many times. V lost 3 bases to trimming and J lost 4 bases, with 10 bases between them. Germline-derived CDR1 and CDR2 are SGHRS and YFSETQ. The CDR3 consists of 13 residues. This chain links TRBV5-1 with TRBJ1-1; TRBD1 might be the D (5 bases). The receptor's source is a woman aged 45-59 years with multiple sclerosis. Specimen: PBMCs. The CDR3 DNA follows: TGCGCCAGCAGCTCCCAGGGCCCCACTGAAGCTTTCTTT. This sequence encodes CASSSQGPTEAFF.